This T cell receptor (beta chain) was observed in a study of T cells after yellow fever vaccination. At the level of the study: Preparation used SMART-Seq v4 Ultra Low Input for the low-cell-number fractions.

TCRdb reanalysed the 5' RACE reads using MiXCR and keeps one entry per CDR3 protein. Of about 130,000 distinct CDR3 sequences in the sample, 7.4% were seen once. This clonotype came up many times. The germline V gene encodes CDR1 SGHTA and CDR2 FQGTGA. This CDR3 is 18 amino acids long. J gave up 0 bases and V 4 bases, and 8 bases lay outside the gene matches. This sequence was found in a man in his late teens or twenties who received the YFV17D yellow fever vaccine. V usage is TRBV7-3 and J usage is TRBJ2-1; 11 bases agree with TRBD2. This sample comprised CD4+ T cells sorted from PBMCs, obtained approximately 11 days after the first yellow fever vaccination. The CDR3 region is CASSSLGTSGSSYNEQFF. The CDR3 DNA follows: TGTGCCAGCAGCTCGTTAGGGACTAGCGGTTCCTCCTACAATGAGCAGTTCTTC.